Given below is one TCR beta chain in context. The data originate from a study of shared clonotypes between healthy human individuals. There are 14 residues in the CDR3. Germline assignment: CDR1 SNHLY and CDR2 FYNNEI. Trimming removed 5 bases from V and 7 bases from J, with 14 bases in between. Replicate PCRs run on sorted subsets employed 200 ng DNA, 30,000 to 35,000 T cell genomes. Profiling relied on immunoSEQ multiplex PCR, and the TCRdb table lists in-frame clones only, not all of them. The sample contains some 2 million clones, approximately 95% of which appear only once. The chain joins TRBV2 to TRBJ2-2; D is unresolved. The specimen was naive CD4+ T cells sorted from blood. Specified subset: CD45RA+ positively selected. The receptor's source is a man between 18 and 35 years old in good health. Here the CDR3 reads CASSPRTDIGELFF. The CDR3 DNA sequence: TGTGCCAGCAGTCCCCGGACCGACATCGGGGAGCTGTTTTTT. The full variable domain, completed using reference TRBV2 and TRBJ2-2, is EPEVTQTPSHQVTQMGQEVILRCVPISNHLYFYWYRQILGQKVEFLVSFYNNEISEKSEIFDDQFSVERPDGSNFTLKIRSTKLEDSAMYFCASSPRTDIGELFFGEGSRLTVL.